The text below deals with one T cell receptor (beta chain). The target antigen is unknown. CD45RO-negative CD8 cells positively selected for CCR7 made up the naive population, which excluded terminally differentiated effector memory CD45RA+ cells. The method was immunoSEQ multiplex PCR; TCRdb's version includes in-frame clones alone and lacks a portion of them. The data hold around 1.9 million clones, with about 93% observed a single time. This entry belongs to a study of shared clonotypes between healthy human individuals. General study points: Only blood was sampled; tissue repertoires likely differ.

The clonotype originates from a man aged 18 to 29 in good health. Some clones in this sample may be carry-over from other donors' samples. Sequenced material: naive CD8+ T cells from PBMCs.

The CDR3 DNA is TGTGCCAGCAGCTTAGATGAGGGGACGAACACCGGGGAGCTGTTTTTT. Translated, it gives CASSLDEGTNTGELFF. The chain employs TRBV7-8 and TRBJ2-2, with D perhaps matching TRBD1 or TRBD2 (5 bases each). V was pared by 1 base and J by 0 bases, with 9 bases between. The germline CDR1 and CDR2 sequences are SGHVS and FQNEAQ. The CDR3 loop spans 16 amino acids.